What follows are 30 T cell receptor beta chains derived from one specimen sequenced in a study of blood T cell repertoires in COVID-19. Sequenced by immunoSEQ multiplex PCR; TCRdb stores in-frame clones only, minus some. The data hold 250,000 or so clones, with roughly 88% observed a single time. The sample consisted of PBMCs or T cells enriched from blood (not recorded which). Source of these receptors: a woman aged 40 to 50 with acute COVID-19.

The chain carries TRBV9 and TRBJ2-1, with 11 nucleotides matching TRBD2. V dropped 4 bases and J dropped 4; count of bases not matched to a gene: 4. CDR3 length equals 15 residues. Germline assignment: CDR1 SGDLS and CDR2 YYNGEE. In DNA form, the CDR3 reads TGTGCCAGCAGCAAAAGACTAGCGGGGTACAATGAGCAGTTCTTC. Protein sequence: CASSKRLAGYNEQFF.

The chain uses TRBV7-9 and TRBJ2-7, with 9 positions matching TRBD2. V dropped 5 bases and J dropped 1; count of bases not matched to a gene: 6. Germline V gene data show CDR1 as SEHNR and CDR2 as FQNEAQ (reference sequence). CDR3 length: 15 amino acids. This chain's CDR3 is CASSQTSGSSYEQYV. The DNA of the CDR3 is TGTGCCAGCAGCCAGACTAGCGGATCGTCCTACGAGCAGTACGTC.

The V gene is TRBV7-2, the J gene TRBJ1-3; 7 positions match TRBD1. The junction had 10 bases not matched to a gene; V was cut back by 5 bases and J by 0 bases. CDR1 and CDR2 (germline): SGHTA, FQGNSA. The CDR3 runs 17 residues. This CDR3 is CASSQQTGRFSGNTIYF. The DNA for the CDR3 is TGTGCCAGCAGCCAGCAGACAGGGCGCTTCTCTGGAAACACCATATATTTT. Full variable domain (rest looked up from reference TRBV7-2 and TRBJ1-3): GAGVSQSPSNKVTEKGKDVELRCDPISGHTALYWYRQSLGQGLEFLIYFQGNSAPDKSGLPSDRFSAERTGGSVSTLTIQRTQQEDSAVYLCASSQQTGRFSGNTIYFGEGSWLTVV.

The chain has TRBV5-1 and TRBJ1-2; 8 nucleotides match TRBD1. CDR1 is SGHRS, CDR2 YFSETQ, per germline. The CDR3 runs 14 residues. The V segment lost 4 bases and the J segment 8 bases; nucleotides outside the gene matches: 10. The CDR3 is CASSQQTGAYGYTF. CDR3 bases: TGCGCCAGCAGCCAACAGACAGGGGCTTACGGCTACACCTTC. Variable domain in full (rest from reference TRBV5-1 and TRBJ1-2): KAGVTQTPRYLIKTRGQQVTLSCSPISGHRSVSWYQQTPGQGLQFLFEYFSETQRNKGNFPGRFSGRQFSNSRSEMNVSTLELGDSALYLCASSQQTGAYGYTFGSGTRLTVV.

CDR3 DNA: TGTGCCAGTAGTATCGGTTGGGCCGACGCTAACTATGGCTACACCTTC. Translation gives CASSIGWADANYGYTF. The chain carries TRBV19 and TRBJ1-2; D gene uncertain. CDR1 is LNHDA and CDR2 is SQIVND in the germline V gene (reference sequence). CDR3 size: 16 residues. V lost 3 bases and J 0 bases, leaving 14 bases between the germline ends. The whole variable domain, filled in from reference TRBV19 and TRBJ1-2, reads DGGITQSPKYLFRKEGQNVTLSCEQNLNHDAMYWYRQDPGQGLRLIYYSQIVNDFQKGDIAEGYSVSREKKESFPLTVTSAQKNPTAFYLCASSIGWADANYGYTFGSGTRLTVV.

This clone showed up just once. The rearrangement joins TRBV28 to TRBJ1-2; 8 nucleotides match TRBD1. Germline V gives CDR1 MDHEN, CDR2 SYDVKM. The CDR3 is 13 amino acids. J lost 2 bases, V lost 5 bases, and 1 base had no gene match. CDR3 nucleotides: TGTGCCAGCAGTACAGGGGGAAACTATGGCTACACCTTC. It yields the protein CASSTGGNYGYTF.

The J gene is TRBJ2-2, the V gene TRBV5-4, with 8 nucleotides matching TRBD2. V was clipped by 9 bases and J by 5 bases; unmatched bases: 9. This CDR3 is 14 amino acids long. Germline CDR1 is SGHNT and CDR2 is YYREEE (reference sequence). The CDR3 loop is CATRRGGETGELFF. Written as DNA, the CDR3 is TGTGCCACCCGACGGGGGGGGGAAACCGGGGAGCTGTTTTTT.

The chain combines TRBV6-5 with TRBJ1-4, with TRBD1 matching over 7 bases. Germline V CDR1 and CDR2: MNHEY, SVGAGI. V lost 6 bases, J lost 5 bases, and 9 bases stayed unmatched. This CDR3 has 15 amino acids. In DNA, the CDR3 is TGTGCCAGCAGCTCGTACAGGGGTAGAAATGAAAAACTGTTTTTT. Amino acid sequence: CASSSYRGRNEKLFF.

The CDR3 DNA follows: TGTGCCAGCAACCGGGACACCTTCACAGATACGCAGTATTTT. This sequence encodes CASNRDTFTDTQYF. The J gene is TRBJ2-3, the V gene TRBV27; a possible D gene is TRBD1 (6 bases). V was shortened by 7 bases and J by 2 bases, with 13 bases between the two germline ends. CDR1 MNHEY and CDR2 SMNVEV come from the germline V gene (reference sequence). The CDR3 loop spans 14 amino acids.

The chain is built from TRBV27 and TRBJ2-5, with 7 bases that match TRBD2. The V and J ends lost 6 bases and 5 bases, in that order; junction bases with no gene match: 12. Germline V lookup: CDR1 MNHEY, CDR2 SMNVEV (reference sequence). The CDR3 length is 15 residues. CDR3 DNA: TGTGCCAGCAGACCCCCCGGGGTCGGGAGGGAGACCCAGTACTTC. Translating it yields CASRPPGVGRETQYF.

In this sample, this clone turned up a few times. The V and J genes are TRBV7-2 and TRBJ1-1; perhaps TRBD1 as D (5 bases). This CDR3 spans 14 amino acids. Per the germline V gene, CDR1 is SGHTA and CDR2 is FQGNSA. V was shortened by 5 bases and J by 3 bases, with 13 bases between the two germline ends. The CDR3 region has the DNA TGTGCCAGCAGCCATCCCCAGGGCTACACTGAAGCTTTCTTT. It encodes CASSHPQGYTEAFF. The full variable domain, its missing parts supplied by reference TRBV7-2 and TRBJ1-1, is GAGVSQSPSNKVTEKGKDVELRCDPISGHTALYWYRQSLGQGLEFLIYFQGNSAPDKSGLPSDRFSAERTGGSVSTLTIQRTQQEDSAVYLCASSHPQGYTEAFFGQGTRLTVV.

The genes are TRBV5-1 and TRBJ1-4; D call uncertain. Trimming took 0 bases from V and 4 from J, leaving 7 bases between them. The CDR3 runs to 14 residues. Germline V lookup: CDR1 SGHRS, CDR2 YFSETQ. Written as DNA, the CDR3 is TGCGCCAGCAGCTTGGCCGGGGTTAATGAAAAACTGTTTTTT. Translating it yields CASSLAGVNEKLFF.

V gene TRBV29-1 combines with J gene TRBJ1-2, with no clear D. The V end lost 1 base, the J end lost 8 bases, and 14 bases lay between the germline ends. The CDR3 consists of 13 residues. From germline, CDR1 is SQVTM and CDR2 ANQGSEA. CDR3 coding DNA: TGCAGCGTTGAAGCGGGAGGTATTGGCGGCTACACCTTC. Translation: CSVEAGGIGGYTF.

The chain joins TRBV27 to TRBJ2-2, with a weak D call TRBD1 (6 bases). Germline V gene sequence: CDR1 MNHEY, CDR2 SMNVEV (reference sequence). The CDR3 totals 16 residues. V was trimmed by 3 bases and J by 1 base, leaving 12 bases between them. CDR3 nucleotide sequence: TGTGCCAGCAGTTTTACCGGGACATTGAACACCGGGGAGCTGTTTTTT. Amino acids: CASSFTGTLNTGELFF.

The rearrangement links TRBV5-1 to TRBJ2-3; D is possibly TRBD2 (5 bases). Germline V gene data show CDR1 as SGHRS and CDR2 as YFSETQ. The CDR3 extends over 15 amino acids. V was shortened by 5 bases and J by 4 bases, with 17 bases between the two germline ends. CDR3 DNA: TGCGCCAGCAGGGACGACCGGGGTGGCGCAGATACGCAGTATTTT. It yields the protein CASRDDRGGADTQYF.

The rearrangement uses TRBV7-2 and TRBJ2-5, with 8 bases identical to TRBD2. This CDR3 region has 15 residues. Trimming removed 0 bases from V and 5 bases from J; junction bases left unmatched: 5. Looked up from germline, CDR1 is SGHTA and CDR2 is FQGNSA. In nucleotides, the CDR3 is TGTGCCAGCAGCTTAGCTAGGCCGGGGGGGGAGACCCAGTACTTC. Its translation is CASSLARPGGETQYF.

The J gene is TRBJ1-6, the V gene TRBV19; weak D call: TRBD1 (5 bases). This CDR3 region has 13 residues. CDR1 is LNHDA, CDR2 SQIVND, per germline (reference sequence). The ends were cut back, 3 bases at V and 7 bases at J, with 7 bases in the middle. The DNA of the CDR3 is TGTGCCAGTAGTATCAGGGAAAATTCACCCCTCCACTTT. Protein: CASSIRENSPLHF. Full variable domain (outside the CDR3, taken from reference TRBV19 and TRBJ1-6): DGGITQSPKYLFRKEGQNVTLSCEQNLNHDAMYWYRQDPGQGLRLIYYSQIVNDFQKGDIAEGYSVSREKKESFPLTVTSAQKNPTAFYLCASSIRENSPLHFGNGTRLTVT.

This clone appeared a single time. The V and J genes are TRBV27 and TRBJ2-3; 7 positions agree with TRBD2. From germline, CDR1 is MNHEY and CDR2 SMNVEV (reference sequence). This CDR3 has 14 residues. The V segment lost 7 bases and the J segment 5 bases; nucleotides outside the gene matches: 9. The CDR3 nucleotides read TGTGCCAGCAAGAAGGGAGGGGCGATAGATACGCAGTATTTT. Translation: CASKKGGAIDTQYF.

This chain links TRBV7-2 with TRBJ2-5, with TRBD1 matching over 7 bases. J was trimmed by 0 bases and V by 5 bases; bases with no gene match: 9. The CDR3 is 16 amino acids. Germline CDR1 reads SGHTA; CDR2 reads FQGNSA. This chain's CDR3 is CASSPRGTLYQETQYF. CDR3 nucleotide sequence: TGTGCCAGCAGCCCCAGGGGGACACTGTACCAAGAGACCCAGTACTTC.

The chain combines TRBV19 with TRBJ2-2; possibly TRBD1 for D (5 bases). This CDR3 is 14 amino acids long. Germline CDR1 and CDR2: LNHDA and SQIVND (reference sequence). Trimming took 3 bases from V and 7 from J, leaving 12 bases between them. CDR3 nucleotides: TGTGCCAGTAGTATGGGCAGGGTGAACGGGGAGCTGTTTTTT. Amino acids: CASSMGRVNGELFF.

This rearrangement joins TRBV6-5 to TRBJ2-1; 9 nucleotides agree with TRBD1. V dropped 6 bases and J dropped 5; count of bases not matched to a gene: 5. Germline lookup yields CDR1 MNHEY and CDR2 SVGAGI. CDR3 length: 14 residues. In DNA, the CDR3 is TGTGCCAGCAGGTGGACAGGGGAGAACAATGAGCAGTTCTTC. Translation: CASRWTGENNEQFF.

The chain is built from TRBV19 and TRBJ2-4; D may be TRBD1 (6 bases). This CDR3 spans 17 amino acids. The germline CDR1 and CDR2 sequences are LNHDA and SQIVND (reference sequence). Trimming removed 6 bases from V and 0 bases from J, with 18 bases in between. In DNA, the CDR3 is TGTGCCAGTAGCCAAGACAGGTGGAATCAAGCCAAAAACATTCAGTACTTC. Amino acid sequence: CASSQDRWNQAKNIQYF.

The rearrangement links TRBV9 to TRBJ2-4; D is ambiguous. This CDR3 is built from 19 residues. Trimming pared 0 bases from V and 3 bases from J, leaving 22 bases between. The germline V gene encodes CDR1 SGDLS and CDR2 YYNGEE. CDR3 sequence: CASSVELSGPYTGKNIQYF. CDR3 DNA sequence: TGTGCCAGCAGCGTAGAATTGAGTGGTCCCTATACGGGCAAAAACATTCAGTACTTC.

The chain uses TRBV19 and TRBJ2-7, with TRBD2 identical over 7 bases. The CDR3 sequence is 16 residues long. Germline lookup yields CDR1 LNHDA and CDR2 SQIVND (reference sequence). The V gene end was trimmed by 3 bases and the J gene end by 0 bases; junction bases not matched to a gene: 8. The CDR3, as DNA: TGTGCCAGTAGTATTATGGGAGGGAAAAGCTCCTACGAGCAGTACTTC. Protein sequence: CASSIMGGKSSYEQYF. The full variable domain, completed using reference TRBV19 and TRBJ2-7, is DGGITQSPKYLFRKEGQNVTLSCEQNLNHDAMYWYRQDPGQGLRLIYYSQIVNDFQKGDIAEGYSVSREKKESFPLTVTSAQKNPTAFYLCASSIMGGKSSYEQYFGPGTRLTVT.

The V gene is TRBV5-4, the J gene TRBJ2-5, with 9 nucleotides matching TRBD1. Per the germline V gene, CDR1 is SGHNT and CDR2 is YYREEE (reference sequence). The CDR3 has 13 residues. With V trimmed by 3 bases and J by 3 bases, 0 bases remained unmatched. The CDR3 DNA reads TGTGCCAGCAGCTGGGACAGGGAAGAGACCCAGTACTTC. It specifies CASSWDREETQYF.

This chain uses TRBV11-2 with TRBJ2-7; D is possibly TRBD1 (5 bases). CDR1 is SGHAT and CDR2 is FQNNGV in the germline V gene. V was trimmed by 5 bases and J by 4 bases, leaving 18 bases between them. The CDR3 spans 15 residues. This CDR3 reads CASSETPSAGYEQYF. The CDR3 nucleotides are TGTGCCAGCAGCGAAACCCCGTCTGCAGGGTACGAGCAGTACTTC.

This clone was counted a single time. The chain is built from TRBV11-3 and TRBJ1-2; 11 bases match TRBD1. This CDR3 spans 14 amino acids. CDR1 is SGHNT, CDR2 YENEEA, per germline. V gave up 5 bases and J gave up 7 bases; unmatched junction bases: 6. The CDR3 protein is CASSQGTGGGGYTF. The CDR3 DNA sequence: TGTGCCAGCAGCCAAGGGACAGGGGGTGGTGGCTACACCTTC.

The chain links TRBV15 to TRBJ1-5; 7 positions agree with TRBD1. The CDR3 is 16 amino acids. Unmatched junction bases numbered 7, after V lost 1 base and J lost 4 bases. From germline, CDR1 is LNHNV and CDR2 YYDKDF (reference sequence). This CDR3 is CATSRGDQGVNQPQHF. DNA of the CDR3: TGTGCCACCAGCAGAGGTGATCAGGGGGTAAATCAGCCCCAGCATTTT.

The genes are TRBV7-2 and TRBJ1-1, with a weak D call TRBD1 (5 bases). Trimming removed 5 bases at V and 6 bases at J, with 13 bases between. Germline V lookup: CDR1 SGHTA, CDR2 FQGNSA. This CDR3 region has 13 residues. CDR3 DNA: TGTGCCAGCAGCGTTTTCGGGGGGGCTGAAGCTTTCTTT. Its translation is CASSVFGGAEAFF.

V is TRBV5-1 and J is TRBJ2-1; 13 nucleotides agree with TRBD2. The CDR3 covers 17 residues. With V trimmed by 4 bases and J by 5 bases, 9 bases remained unmatched. CDR1 and CDR2 (germline): SGHRS, YFSETQ. CDR3 sequence: CASSTGLAGADNNEQFF. In nucleotides, the CDR3 is TGCGCCAGCAGCACCGGACTAGCGGGAGCGGACAACAATGAGCAGTTCTTC.